This T cell receptor (beta chain) came from a study of OX40 agonist ivuxolimab in advanced cancers. Whole-study context: Allowance was made for prior anti-PD-1, anti-PD-L1 or anti-CTLA-4 therapy, and 35% to 40% had some. A partial response was reached by three patients: one with hepatocellular carcinoma and two with cutaneous melanoma.

A remark on this clone: Its ends do not fully match the called genes, so a read error is possible.

Assay: immunoSEQ multiplex PCR; the TCRdb copy retains only in-frame clones and omits some. The sample contains roughly 83,000 clones, about 90% of which appear only once. The CDR3 covers 13 residues. Germline lookup yields CDR1 SGHAT and CDR2 FQNNGV. Blood sampling was done at baseline, cycle 4 day 1, and cycle 7 day 1. The starting material was CD4+ or CD8+ T cells sorted from blood, obtained in a trial of the OX40 agonist ivuxolimab. The TCR originated in an adult with an advanced solid tumor such as melanoma, head and neck, liver or kidney cancer. This chain links TRBV11-2 with TRBJ2-3; the D gene is possibly TRBD2 (6 bases). The CDR3 DNA reads TGTGCCAGCAGCTTAGACCGGGACTGGGCCCCTATTTTT. This sequence encodes CASSLDRDWAPIF.